This T cell receptor beta chain was sequenced for a study of Ad26.COV2.S vaccination and SARS-CoV-2 variants. Repertoires were generated with immunoSEQ multiplex PCR, while TCRdb's copy carries only in-frame clones and drops some. The repertoire consists of around 300,000 clones, with roughly 90% occurring once and the leading ten covering approximately 4.5%. As for treatment: approximately 18 received Ad26.COV2.S at low or high dose, single or two shots; 5 received placebo; per-sample allocation not given. Sampling happened 63 days after the first vaccine or placebo injection. In germline, CDR1 is SNHLY, CDR2 FYNNEI. J gave up 5 bases and V 2 bases, and 9 bases lay outside the gene matches. The CDR3 consists of 16 residues. This clone has a handful of counts.

This sequence originates from a person aged 18 to 65 who received the Ad26.COV2.S COVID-19 vaccine or a placebo. Sequences were derived from peripheral blood, sampled in a trial of Ad26.COV2.S vaccine versus placebo. The chain links TRBV2 to TRBJ2-5; 9 bases line up with TRBD2. CDR3 residues: CASSERLAGSGETQYF. CDR3 nucleotide sequence: TGTGCCAGCAGTGAACGTCTAGCGGGGAGCGGGGAGACCCAGTACTTC.